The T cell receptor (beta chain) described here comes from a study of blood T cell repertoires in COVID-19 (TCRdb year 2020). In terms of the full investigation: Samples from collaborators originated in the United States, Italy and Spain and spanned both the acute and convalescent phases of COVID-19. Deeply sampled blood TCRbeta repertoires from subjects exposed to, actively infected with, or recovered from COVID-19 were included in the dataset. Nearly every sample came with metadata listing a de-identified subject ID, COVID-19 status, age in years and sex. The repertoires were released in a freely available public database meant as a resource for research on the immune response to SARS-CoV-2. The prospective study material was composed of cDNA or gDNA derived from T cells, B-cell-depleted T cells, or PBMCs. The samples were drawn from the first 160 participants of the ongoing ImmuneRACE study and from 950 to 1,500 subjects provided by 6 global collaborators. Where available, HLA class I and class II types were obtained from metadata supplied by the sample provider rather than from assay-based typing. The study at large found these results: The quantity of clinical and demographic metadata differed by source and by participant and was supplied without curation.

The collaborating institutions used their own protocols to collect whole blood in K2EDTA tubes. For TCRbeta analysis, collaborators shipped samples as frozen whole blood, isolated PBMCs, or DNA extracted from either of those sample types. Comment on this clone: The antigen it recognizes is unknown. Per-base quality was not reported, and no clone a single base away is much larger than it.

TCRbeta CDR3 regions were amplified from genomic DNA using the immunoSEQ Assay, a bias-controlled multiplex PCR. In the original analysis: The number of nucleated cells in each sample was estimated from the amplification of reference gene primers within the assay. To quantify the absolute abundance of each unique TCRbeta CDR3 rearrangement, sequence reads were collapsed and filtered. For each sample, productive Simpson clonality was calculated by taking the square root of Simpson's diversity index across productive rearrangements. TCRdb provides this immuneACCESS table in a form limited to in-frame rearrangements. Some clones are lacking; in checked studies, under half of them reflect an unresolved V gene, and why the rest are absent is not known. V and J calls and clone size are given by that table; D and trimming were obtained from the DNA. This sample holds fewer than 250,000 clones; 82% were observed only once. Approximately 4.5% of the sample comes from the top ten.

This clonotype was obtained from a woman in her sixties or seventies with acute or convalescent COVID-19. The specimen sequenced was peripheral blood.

The DNA sequence is given as TGTGCCAGCAGGAGGGACATTAGCAATCAGCCCCAGCATTTT. Its amino acids are CASRRDISNQPQHF. The chain joins TRBV2 to TRBJ1-5, with a weak D call of TRBD1 (6 bases match). Trimming at the junction amounts to 6 bases on V and 0 bases on J, and the germline ends lie 9 bases apart. Including the terminal cysteine and phenylalanine, the CDR3 comprises 14 residues. The entry retains the CDR3 DNA only, 42 bases that are in frame from base 1. Based on the germline V gene, the CDR1 and CDR2 sequences are SNHLY and FYNNEI.